One sample yielded the 23 T cell receptor beta chains listed below, sequenced in a study of T cell changes during pregnancy in multiple sclerosis. Profiled with immunoSEQ multiplex PCR; TCRdb holds only in-frame clones, not every one. The sample lists around 40,000 clones, about 90% occurring once. This sample comprised CD4+ T cells from peripheral blood mononuclear cells, obtained in the third trimester of pregnancy. Receptors were obtained from a female donor with multiple sclerosis, enrolled in a pregnancy study.

The chain carries TRBV2 and TRBJ2-3; D remains ambiguous. Germline CDR1 reads SNHLY; CDR2 reads FYNNEI. The germline V and J ends were trimmed by 5 bases and 4 bases, with 4 bases remaining between them. The CDR3 runs to 11 residues. The CDR3 nucleotides read TGTGCCAGCAGTCGGGCAGATACGCAGTATTTT. Protein: CASSRADTQYF. The full variable domain, in which reference TRBV2 and TRBJ2-3 provide the parts outside the CDR3, is EPEVTQTPSHQVTQMGQEVILRCVPISNHLYFYWYRQILGQKVEFLVSFYNNEISEKSEIFDDQFSVERPDGSNFTLKIRSTKLEDSAMYFCASSRADTQYFGPGTRLTVL.

The rearrangement joins TRBV5-1 to TRBJ1-5, with TRBD1 matching 8 bases. Germline CDR1 SGHRS, CDR2 YFSETQ. The CDR3 sequence is 15 residues long. Germline trimming cut 4 bases from V and 3 bases from J; bases unmatched to any gene: 6. This CDR3 is CASSLGQGVNQPQHF. The CDR3 DNA reads as TGCGCCAGCAGCCTAGGACAGGGTGTCAATCAGCCCCAGCATTTT.

The rearrangement joins TRBV2 to TRBJ2-7; 10 bases agree with TRBD2. V dropped 4 bases and J dropped 5; count of bases not matched to a gene: 5. The germline gives CDR1 SNHLY, CDR2 FYNNEI. The CDR3 spans 14 residues. In DNA form, the CDR3 reads TGTGCCAGCAGTGGAGCGGGAGGGACCGACGAGCAGTACTTC. Protein: CASSGAGGTDEQYF.

The chain couples TRBV30 to TRBJ2-5; weak D call: TRBD2 (5 bases). V lost 0 bases, J lost 5 bases, and 7 bases lay in between. The germline V gene encodes CDR1 GTSNPN and CDR2 SVGIG (reference sequence). This CDR3 spans 12 amino acids. The CDR3, as DNA: TGTGCCTGGAGTGTCGGGGAGGAGACCCAGTACTTC. It yields the protein CAWSVGEETQYF.

This clone came up once. V is TRBV5-1 and J is TRBJ1-1; 7 nucleotides line up with TRBD1. The CDR3 runs 13 residues. Germline V lookup: CDR1 SGHRS, CDR2 YFSETQ. After removal of 5 bases from V and 1 base from J, the junction contained 2 bases not matched to a gene. The CDR3 region has the DNA TGCGCCAGCAGGGGGACAGCGAACACTGAAGCTTTCTTT. Amino acid sequence: CASRGTANTEAFF.

V usage is TRBV6-4 and J usage is TRBJ2-2, with 11 positions matching TRBD2. Germline V CDR1 and CDR2: MRHNA, SNTAGT. CDR3 length: 14 residues. V was pared by 7 bases and J by 3 bases, with 1 base of the junction left unmatched. Written as DNA, the CDR3 is TGTGCCAGCAAACTAGCGGGAGACACCGGGGAGCTGTTTTTT. Its translation: CASKLAGDTGELFF.

This chain links TRBV19 with TRBJ2-3, with 7 bases aligning to TRBD2. Germline CDR1 is LNHDA and CDR2 is SQIVND (reference sequence). CDR3 length: 15 amino acids. J lost 2 bases, V lost 6 bases, and 8 bases had no gene match. The CDR3, as DNA: TGTGCCAGTAGAGAGCGCGGGAGTAACACAGATACGCAGTATTTT. Translation: CASRERGSNTDTQYF.

The rearrangement joins TRBV7-6 to TRBJ2-2; D is ambiguous. The CDR3 length is 16 residues. Between the trimmed V and J ends, which lost 2 bases and 7 bases, there was a span of 17 bases. Germline V gene data show CDR1 as SGHVS and CDR2 as FNYEAQ. CDR3 in amino acids: CASSLSLRRRGGELFF. The DNA for the CDR3 is TGTGCCAGCAGCTTAAGTCTTCGCAGACGAGGCGGGGAGCTGTTTTTT.

The CDR3 nucleotides are TGTGCCAGCAGTCTCGGGACAGGGGGCATCGAGCAGTACTTC. Translation: CASSLGTGGIEQYF. The chain links TRBV6-5 to TRBJ2-7; 12 positions match TRBD1. CDR1 and CDR2 (germline): MNHEY, SVGAGI. V trimming: 5 bases; J trimming: 6 bases; junction bases outside the gene matches: 5. This CDR3 contains 14 residues.

This clone was recorded only once. The V gene is TRBV28, the J gene TRBJ1-3; no definite D call. CDR1 and CDR2 (germline): MDHEN, SYDVKM. This CDR3 spans 14 amino acids. Trimming took off 7 bases at V and 0 bases at J, with 10 bases between the two ends. In nucleotides, the CDR3 is TGTGCCAGCAAAGGTACAGCCTCTGGAAACACCATATATTTT. As protein: CASKGTASGNTIYF.

This sequence joins TRBV7-8 and TRBJ1-1; D is undetermined. CDR3 length: 14 residues. The germline V and J ends were trimmed by 4 bases and 1 base, with 10 bases remaining between them. CDR1 and CDR2 (germline): SGHVS, FQNEAQ. CDR3: CASSSRETNTEAFF. CDR3 nucleotides: TGTGCCAGCAGCTCGAGGGAGACGAACACTGAAGCTTTCTTT.

This chain links TRBV7-9 with TRBJ2-7, with D possibly matching TRBD1 (6 bases). The V end lost 3 bases, the J end lost 2 bases, and 14 bases lay between the germline ends. The CDR3 has 15 residues. CDR1 SEHNR and CDR2 FQNEAQ come from the germline V gene (reference sequence). CDR3 sequence reads: CASSFRQDFTYEQYF. CDR3 bases: TGTGCCAGCAGCTTCAGACAGGACTTTACCTACGAGCAGTACTTC. Full variable domain (missing parts from reference TRBV7-9 and TRBJ2-7): DTGVSQNPRHKITKRGQNVTFRCDPISEHNRLYWYRQTLGQGPEFLTYFQNEAQLEKSRLLSDRFSAERPKGSFSTLEIQRTEQGDSAMYLCASSFRQDFTYEQYFGPGTRLTVT.

The chain joins TRBV18 to TRBJ2-1, with D uncertain. Deletions cut 5 bases from V and 6 bases from J, with 11 bases between. CDR1 is KGHSH, CDR2 LQKENI, per germline. This CDR3 contains 13 residues. The CDR3 reads CASSTGLGNEQFF. CDR3 DNA: TGTGCCAGCTCAACGGGTCTCGGCAATGAGCAGTTCTTC.

The chain joins TRBV28 to TRBJ2-3; TRBD2 agrees at 10 bases. CDR1 and CDR2 from the germline V gene are MDHEN and SYDVKM. With V trimmed by 1 base and J by 4 bases, 2 bases remained unmatched. CDR3 length: 15 residues. CDR3 DNA sequence: TGTGCCAGCAGTTTATCAGCGGGAGGGCCAGATACGCAGTATTTT. This translates into CASSLSAGGPDTQYF.

The rearrangement uses TRBV11-1 and TRBJ1-2; weak D call: TRBD1 (5 bases). Trimming stripped 4 bases from V and 5 bases from J, with 14 bases between. The CDR3 is 14 amino acids. The germline CDR1 and CDR2 sequences are SGHAT and FQDESV (reference sequence). The CDR3 nucleotides read TGTGCCAGCAGCTCACAAGGGGCTGGATATGGCTACACCTTC. It specifies CASSSQGAGYGYTF.

The genes are TRBV5-1 and TRBJ2-5, with a tentative D call TRBD2 (6 bases). The CDR3 is 15 residues long. Between the trimmed V and J ends, which lost 0 bases and 4 bases, there was a span of 13 bases. Germline V gene lookup returns CDR1 SGHRS and CDR2 YFSETQ. CDR3 amino acids: CASSLGGNPPETQYF. The CDR3 coding sequence is TGCGCCAGCAGCTTGGGCGGGAACCCTCCAGAGACCCAGTACTTC.

This chain connects TRBV28 to TRBJ1-2; D may be TRBD1 (5 bases). V lost 7 bases and J 0 bases, leaving 12 bases between the germline ends. This CDR3 contains 14 residues. The germline CDR1 and CDR2 sequences are MDHEN and SYDVKM. The CDR3 sequence is CASTTGGANYGYTF. DNA for the CDR3: TGTGCCAGCACCACCGGGGGGGCTAACTATGGCTACACCTTC.

The V call is TRBV2, the J call TRBJ2-7, with D possibly TRBD1 on 6 matching bases. CDR3 length: 12 residues. The V gene's germline CDR1 is SNHLY and CDR2 FYNNEI. V was clipped by 6 bases and J by 1 base, with 7 bases between them. As DNA, the CDR3 is TGTGCCAGCAGGGGGACATCCTACGAGCAGTACTTC. Protein sequence: CASRGTSYEQYF.

In its sample, this clone was seen a few times. V gene TRBV19 combines with J gene TRBJ1-5; TRBD1 agrees at 8 bases. The CDR3 length is 12 residues. Trimming at V came to 9 bases and at J to 5 bases, leaving 3 bases not matched to a gene. Germline V gene lookup returns CDR1 LNHDA and CDR2 SQIVND (reference sequence). CDR3 in amino acids: CASRQGYQPQHF. CDR3 sequence (DNA): TGTGCCAGCAGACAGGGGTATCAGCCCCAGCATTTT.

The rearrangement uses TRBV29-1 and TRBJ1-5; D uncertain. Germline CDR1 reads SQVTM; CDR2 reads ANQGSEA. V was pared by 4 bases and J by 4 bases, with 11 bases between. The CDR3 is made up of 13 amino acids. CDR3 sequence reads: CSVAPGNNQPQHF. The CDR3 nucleotides read TGCAGCGTTGCCCCGGGGAATAATCAGCCCCAGCATTTT.

The gene calls are TRBV19 and TRBJ2-1, with 8 bases fitting TRBD2. Trimming cost V 8 bases and J 0 bases; bases outside gene matches: 0. The length of the CDR3 is 13 residues. The germline CDR1 and CDR2 sequences are LNHDA and SQIVND (reference sequence). The CDR3 region is CASAGGSYNEQFF. The DNA of the CDR3 is TGTGCCAGTGCGGGAGGCTCCTACAATGAGCAGTTCTTC.

This rearrangement joins TRBV29-1 to TRBJ2-3; TRBD1 is a possible D gene (5 bases). This CDR3 spans 12 amino acids. From germline, CDR1 is SQVTM and CDR2 ANQGSEA. The V end lost 4 bases, the J end lost 4 bases, and 9 bases lay between the germline ends. The CDR3 spells CSVVGAADTQYF. The CDR3, as DNA: TGCAGCGTTGTTGGGGCCGCAGATACGCAGTATTTT.

The chain uses TRBV14 and TRBJ1-1; tentatively, D is TRBD1 (5 bases). Germline values: CDR1 SGHDN, CDR2 FVKESK. This CDR3 comprises 16 residues. Trimming removed 6 bases at V and 4 bases at J, with 21 bases between. DNA for the CDR3: TGTGCCAGCAGTAATGGGGGGGGAAACCCGCGCACTGAAGCTTTCTTT. It is translated as CASSNGGGNPRTEAFF.